This T cell receptor beta chain was captured by sequencing in a study of blood T cell repertoires in COVID-19. Study-level background: Acute and convalescent COVID-19 samples came from the United States, Italy and Spain. Sample material is recorded as cDNA or gDNA derived from T cells, B-cell-depleted T cells, or PBMCs.

The germline gives CDR1 MNHNS, CDR2 SASEGT. Trimming removed 2 bases from V and 6 bases from J, with 16 bases in between. The CDR3 length is 15 residues. In the original analysis: Amplification with reference gene primers provided the estimates of nucleated cell counts. Using immunoSEQ multiplex PCR, the repertoire was profiled, and TCRdb retains in-frame clones only, with some absent. V, J and clone size reflect that table, while D and trimming were determined from the DNA. The table includes around 200,000 clones, 89% detected once. The chain employs TRBV6-1 and TRBJ1-2; the D is unclear. The receptor was derived from a man in his forties with acute or convalescent COVID-19. Material: peripheral blood. CDR3 residues: CASSEMPGSQHGYTF. The CDR3 nucleotides read TGTGCCAGCAGTGAAATGCCGGGGAGTCAACATGGCTACACCTTC.